The 5 T cell receptor beta chains below were found in one sample sequenced in a study of T-cell reconstitution after alpha-beta-depleted transplantation in children (dated by TCRdb to the mid-2010s). In the paper's terms, the treatment or condition label means: allogeneic hematopoietic cell transplantation with graft depleted of TCRalphabeta T cells and CD19 B cells. The library was prepared using PCR. Sequencing was performed on an Illumina HiSeq 2500. TCR library preparation used molecular barcoding, with unique molecular identifiers applied to normalize quantification of the TCRbeta repertoire. The public reads were reanalyzed by TCRdb: fastp trimming at Q25, MiXCR alignment, in-frame beta chains only. Rows with a matching CDR3 protein are joined into one entry that keeps the most common DNA and genes. The table for this sample lists 670,000 or so distinct CDR3 sequences; about 12% of them were counted only once. In total, the top ten clones hold 0.75% to 0.85% of the sample.

Here the sequenced sample was PBMCs, taken before TCRalphabeta/CD19-depleted stem cell transplant. The receptors shown here come from a girl aged 2 to 10 with congenital amegakaryocytic thrombocytopenia, due to receive a stem cell transplant.

The DNA for the CDR3 is TGTGCCAGCGCACAAGACGCGGGCTACACAGATACGCAGTATTTT. Its translation is CASAQDAGYTDTQYF. The chain couples TRBV7-9 to TRBJ2-3; TRBD2 might be the D (5 bases). V was shortened by 8 bases and J by 2 bases, with 17 bases between the two germline ends. In germline, CDR1 is SEHNR, CDR2 FQNEAQ (reference sequence). The CDR3 is made up of 15 amino acids.

The chain employs TRBV7-8 and TRBJ1-4; no definite D call. Looked up from germline, CDR1 is SGHVS and CDR2 is FQNEAQ. Trimming pared 3 bases from V and 0 bases from J, leaving 5 bases between. CDR3 length: 14 residues. CDR3 sequence reads: CASSLYSTNEKLFF. Here the CDR3 DNA reads TGTGCCAGCAGCTTGTATTCAACTAATGAAAAACTGTTTTTT.

There are many counts of this clonotype. This rearrangement joins TRBV7-6 to TRBJ2-3; D might be TRBD2 (5 bases). Trimming shortened V by 5 bases and J by 6 bases, and 12 bases separated the two germline ends. CDR3 length: 13 amino acids. Germline assignment: CDR1 SGHVS and CDR2 FNYEAQ. The CDR3 bases are TGTGCCAGCAGCCTCCGAACTAGGGATACGCAGTATTTT. Translation gives CASSLRTRDTQYF.

The chain carries TRBV20-1 and TRBJ2-3; D gene uncertain. This CDR3 comprises 14 residues. The germline gives CDR1 DFQATT, CDR2 SNEGSKA (reference sequence). Trimming left V 3 bases short and J 15 bases short, with 25 bases between. As DNA, the CDR3 is TGCAGTGCTAGCGGTGGTCTTGAGAAGGCGTGGCAATATTTT. Translated: CSASGGLEKAWQYF.

This clonotype was seen ten or more times. The J gene is TRBJ2-7, the V gene TRBV28; 7 bases agree with TRBD1. The V segment lost 1 base and the J segment 0 bases; nucleotides outside the gene matches: 6. CDR1 MDHEN and CDR2 SYDVKM come from the germline V gene. There are 16 residues in the CDR3. The CDR3 loop reads CASSLSGQTSSYEQYF. CDR3 nucleotides: TGTGCCAGCAGTTTATCGGGACAGACGAGCTCCTACGAGCAGTACTTC.